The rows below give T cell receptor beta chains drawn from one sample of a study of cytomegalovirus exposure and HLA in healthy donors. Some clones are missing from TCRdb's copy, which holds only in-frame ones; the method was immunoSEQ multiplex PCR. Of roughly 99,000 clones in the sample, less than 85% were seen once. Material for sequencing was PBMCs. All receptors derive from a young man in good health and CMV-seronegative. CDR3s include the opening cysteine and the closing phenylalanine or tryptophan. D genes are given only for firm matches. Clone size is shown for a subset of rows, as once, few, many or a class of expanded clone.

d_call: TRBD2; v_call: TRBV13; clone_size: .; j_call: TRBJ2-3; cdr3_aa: CASSLGSGGASTQYF; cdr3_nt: TGTGCCAGCAGCTTAGGTAGCGGGGGGGCTAGTACGCAGTATTTT
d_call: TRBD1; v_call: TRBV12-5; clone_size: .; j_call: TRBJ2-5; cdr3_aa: CASGLPRTGQETQYF; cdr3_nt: TGTGCTAGTGGTTTGCCTAGGACAGGCCAAGAGACCCAGTACTTC
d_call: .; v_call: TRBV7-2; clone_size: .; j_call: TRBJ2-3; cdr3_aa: CASSLGLEGTDTQYF; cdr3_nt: TGTGCCAGCAGCTTAGGGTTGGAGGGCACAGATACGCAGTATTTT
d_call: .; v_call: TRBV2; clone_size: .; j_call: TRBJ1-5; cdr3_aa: CASRLSNQPQHF; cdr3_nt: TGTGCCAGCAGACTAAGCAATCAGCCCCAGCATTTT
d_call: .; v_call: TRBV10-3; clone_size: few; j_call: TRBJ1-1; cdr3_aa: CAISEQQNTEAFF; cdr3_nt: TGTGCCATCAGTGAACAGCAGAACACTGAAGCTTTCTTT
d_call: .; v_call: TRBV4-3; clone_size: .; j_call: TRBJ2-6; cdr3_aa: CASSPGYGSGANVLTF; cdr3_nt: TGCGCCAGCAGCCCAGGGTATGGCTCTGGGGCCAACGTCCTGACTTTC
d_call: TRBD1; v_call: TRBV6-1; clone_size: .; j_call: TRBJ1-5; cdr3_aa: CASSSYRGLEQPQHF; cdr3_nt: TGTGCCAGCAGCTCTTACAGGGGTTTGGAACAGCCCCAGCATTTT
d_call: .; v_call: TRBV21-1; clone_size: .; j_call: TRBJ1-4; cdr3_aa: CASTRGDEKLFF; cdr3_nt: TGTGCCAGCACCAGGGGGGATGAAAAACTGTTTTTT
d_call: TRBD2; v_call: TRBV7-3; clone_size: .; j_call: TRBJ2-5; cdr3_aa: CASSVAGTSKTQYF; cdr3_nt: TGTGCCAGCAGCGTGGCCGGGACTAGCAAGACCCAGTACTTC
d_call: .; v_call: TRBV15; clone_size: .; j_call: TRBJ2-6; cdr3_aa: CATSRDTGSGANVLTF; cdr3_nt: TGTGCCACCAGCAGAGACACAGGTTCTGGGGCCAACGTCCTGACTTTC
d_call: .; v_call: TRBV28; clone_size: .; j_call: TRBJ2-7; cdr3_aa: CASSLPGNYEQYF; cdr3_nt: TGTGCCAGCAGTTTACCGGGGAACTACGAGCAGTACTTC
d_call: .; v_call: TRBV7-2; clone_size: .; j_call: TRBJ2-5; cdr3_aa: CASSLTEETQYF; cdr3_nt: TGTGCCAGCAGCTTAACGGAAGAGACCCAGTACTTC
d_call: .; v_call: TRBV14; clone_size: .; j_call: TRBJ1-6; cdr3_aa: CASSQSNSPLHF; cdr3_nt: TGTGCCAGCAGCCAAAGCAATTCACCCCTCCACTTT
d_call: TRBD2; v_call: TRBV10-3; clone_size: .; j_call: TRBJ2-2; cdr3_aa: CAISGTSGTNTGELFF; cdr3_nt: TGTGCCATCAGTGGAACTAGCGGGACGAACACCGGGGAGCTGTTTTTT
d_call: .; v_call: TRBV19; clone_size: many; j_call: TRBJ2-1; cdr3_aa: CASSTPSGVGEQFF; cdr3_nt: TGTGCCAGTAGTACCCCATCAGGGGTCGGTGAGCAGTTCTTC
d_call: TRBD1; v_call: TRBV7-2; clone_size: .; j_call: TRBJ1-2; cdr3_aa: CASSLGQGIYGYTF; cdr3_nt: TGTGCCAGCAGCTTAGGACAGGGGATTTATGGCTACACCTTC
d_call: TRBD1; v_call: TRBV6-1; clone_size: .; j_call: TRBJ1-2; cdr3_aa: CASRDRGRDYGYTF; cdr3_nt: TGTGCCAGCAGGGACAGGGGACGGGACTATGGCTACACCTTC
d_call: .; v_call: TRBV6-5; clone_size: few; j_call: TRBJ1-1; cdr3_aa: CASSYSRGGTEAFF; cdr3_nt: TGTGCCAGCAGTTACTCACGCGGGGGCACTGAAGCTTTCTTT
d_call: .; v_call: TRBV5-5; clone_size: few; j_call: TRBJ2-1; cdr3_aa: CASSLLSVASSYNEQFF; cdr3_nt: TGTGCCAGCAGCTTGCTTAGCGTGGCTAGCTCCTACAATGAGCAGTTCTTC
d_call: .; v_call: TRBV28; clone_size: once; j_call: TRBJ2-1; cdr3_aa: CASRVPGVASEQFF; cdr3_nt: TGTGCCAGCAGGGTACCAGGGGTAGCGAGTGAGCAGTTCTTC